The rows below give T cell receptor beta chains drawn from one sample of a study of T cells after yellow fever vaccination. One entry per CDR3 protein results from TCRdb running MiXCR on the 5' RACE reads. The table records some 350,000 distinct CDR3 sequences, roughly 6.1% of them present only once. Sequencing was performed on PBMCs, taken 5 days after the yellow fever booster vaccination. All receptors come from a man younger than 40 who received the YFV17D yellow fever vaccine. Both conserved end residues are part of each CDR3. The D gene is left open where the match is weak. Where a row states a size, it is once, few, many or the class of an expanded clone; other rows omit it.

V	J	size	D	DNA	CDR3
TRBV5-1	TRBJ2-2	few	TRBD2	TGCGCCAGCAGCTTGGTGCTAGCGGGCGGAGAGCTGTTTTTT	CASSLVLAGGELFF
TRBV27	TRBJ2-1	many	NA	TGTGCCAGCAGCTGGGGCGGCTCCTACAATGAGCAGTTCTTC	CASSWGGSYNEQFF
TRBV29-1	TRBJ1-1	many	TRBD1	TGCAGCGGGGGACAGGTTGAAGCTTTCTTT	CSGGQVEAFF
TRBV18	TRBJ1-4	many	TRBD1	TGTGCCAGCTCACCCGTGACAGGGGTTGAAAAACTGTTTTTT	CASSPVTGVEKLFF
TRBV5-4	TRBJ2-3	few	TRBD2	TGTGCCAGCAGCGTTGGGACTAGCGGGGTCGGGGATACGCAGTATTTT	CASSVGTSGVGDTQYF
TRBV30	TRBJ2-1	NA	NA	TGTGCCTGCCCGGGGCAAACAGCGTACAATGAGCAGTTCTTC	CACPGQTAYNEQFF
TRBV7-2	TRBJ2-1	few	NA	TGTGCCAGCAGCTACATTGAGGGGGTTGGCAATGAGCAGTTCTTC	CASSYIEGVGNEQFF
TRBV18	TRBJ2-3	NA	TRBD1	TGTGCCAGCTCAACCCCAGGGGGAGATACGCAGTATTTT	CASSTPGGDTQYF
TRBV6-5	TRBJ2-2	NA	NA	TGTGCCAGCAGTTACTTGGGAACCGGGGAGCTGTTTTTT	CASSYLGTGELFF
TRBV29-1	TRBJ1-5	few	NA	TGCAGCGTCTCCACTACAGCGCTCAATCAGCCCCAGCATTTT	CSVSTTALNQPQHF
TRBV20-1	TRBJ1-2	NA	NA	TGCAGTGCTAGAGATCAGCAGAGGGCTAGTTATGGCTACACCTTC	CSARDQQRASYGYTF
TRBV5-1	TRBJ2-7	NA	NA	TGCGCCAGCAGGAGGGACGGCTGGAGGGCCTCTAACGAGCAGTACTTC	CASRRDGWRASNEQYF
TRBV7-9	TRBJ2-1	few	NA	TGTGCCAGCAGCTTTTCTGGGGTGCGTAATGAGCAGTTCTTC	CASSFSGVRNEQFF
TRBV5-1	TRBJ1-3	NA	NA	TGCGCCAGCAGCTTGGGGGGCGAGGCTGGAAACACCATATATTTT	CASSLGGEAGNTIYF
TRBV5-6	TRBJ2-2	few	NA	TGTGCCAGCTTCGCGCAGGGGAAAGTGGACACCGGGGAGCTGTTTTTT	CASFAQGKVDTGELFF